The present TCR beta chain was sequenced within a study of CD8 T cells in Susac syndrome. Germline lookup yields CDR1 SGHNT and CDR2 YYREEE (reference sequence). V dropped 3 bases and J dropped 5 bases, with 7 bases sitting between them. CDR3 size: 12 residues. Negative isolation yielded CD4+ and CD8+ T cells, and FACS enriched TEMRA cells. Random hexamers were used to reverse transcribe the RNA input (about 0.45 to 1 ug). The immunoSEQ assay covered 54 Vbeta and 13 Jbeta segments for CDR3. Each CDR3 protein gets one entry after TCRdb re-called the immunoSEQ multiplex PCR reads with MiXCR. The repertoire holds over 150,000 distinct CDR3 sequences, with more than 90% as singletons.

The rearrangement uses TRBV5-4 and TRBJ2-3; the D is unclear. The source is a human donor with multiple sclerosis. Sequencing used CD4+ T cells from PBMCs. The CDR3 loop reads CASSSPRDTQYF. CDR3 bases: TGTGCCAGCAGCTCCCCAAGAGATACGCAGTATTTT.